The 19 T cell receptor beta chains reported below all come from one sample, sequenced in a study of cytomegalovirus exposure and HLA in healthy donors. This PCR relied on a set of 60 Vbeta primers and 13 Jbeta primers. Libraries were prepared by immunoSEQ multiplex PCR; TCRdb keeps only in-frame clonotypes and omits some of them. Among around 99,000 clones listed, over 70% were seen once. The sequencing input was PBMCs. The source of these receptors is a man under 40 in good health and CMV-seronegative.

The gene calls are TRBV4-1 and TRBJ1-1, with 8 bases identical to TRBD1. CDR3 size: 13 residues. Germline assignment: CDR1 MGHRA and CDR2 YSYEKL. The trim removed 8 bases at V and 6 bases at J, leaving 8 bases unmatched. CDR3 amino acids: CASWGGQEPEAFF. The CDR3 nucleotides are TGCGCCAGCTGGGGGGGACAGGAGCCTGAAGCTTTCTTT.

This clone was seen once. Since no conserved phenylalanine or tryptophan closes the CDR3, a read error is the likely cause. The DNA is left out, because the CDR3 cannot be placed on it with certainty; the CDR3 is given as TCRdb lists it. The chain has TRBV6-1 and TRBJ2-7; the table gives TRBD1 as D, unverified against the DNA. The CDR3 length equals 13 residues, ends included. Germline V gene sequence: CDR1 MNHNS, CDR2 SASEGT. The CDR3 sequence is CASSRVVGQSIFG.

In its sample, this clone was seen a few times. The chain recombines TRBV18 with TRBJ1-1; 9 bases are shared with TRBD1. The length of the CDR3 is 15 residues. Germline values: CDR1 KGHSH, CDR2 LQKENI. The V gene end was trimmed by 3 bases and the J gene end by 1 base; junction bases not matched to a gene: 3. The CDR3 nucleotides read TGTGCCAGCTCACCGGGACAGGGAACGAACACTGAAGCTTTCTTT. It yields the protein CASSPGQGTNTEAFF.

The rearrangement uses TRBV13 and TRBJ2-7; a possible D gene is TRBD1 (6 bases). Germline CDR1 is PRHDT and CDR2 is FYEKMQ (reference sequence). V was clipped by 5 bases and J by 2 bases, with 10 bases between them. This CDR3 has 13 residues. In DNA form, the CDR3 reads TGTGCCAGCAGCATGACAGGAACCTACGAGCAGTACTTC. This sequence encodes CASSMTGTYEQYF.

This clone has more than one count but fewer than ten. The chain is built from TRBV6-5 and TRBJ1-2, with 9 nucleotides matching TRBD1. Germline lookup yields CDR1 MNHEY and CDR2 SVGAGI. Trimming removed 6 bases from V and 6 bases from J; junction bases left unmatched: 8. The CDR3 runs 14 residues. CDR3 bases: TGTGCCAGCAGCGACAGGGGGGAGGTTGATGGCTACACCTTC. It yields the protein CASSDRGEVDGYTF.

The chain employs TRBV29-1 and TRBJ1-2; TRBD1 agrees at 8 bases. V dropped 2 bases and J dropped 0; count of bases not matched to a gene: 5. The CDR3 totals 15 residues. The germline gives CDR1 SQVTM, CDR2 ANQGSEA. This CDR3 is CSVEQGAATNYGYTF. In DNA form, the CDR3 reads TGCAGCGTTGAACAGGGGGCGGCCACTAACTATGGCTACACCTTC.

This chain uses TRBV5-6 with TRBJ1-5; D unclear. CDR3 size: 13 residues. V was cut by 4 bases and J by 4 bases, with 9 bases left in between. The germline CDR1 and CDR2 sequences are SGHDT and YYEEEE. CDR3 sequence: CASSRPGNQPQHF. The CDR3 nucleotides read TGTGCCAGCAGCCGGCCGGGAAATCAGCCCCAGCATTTT.

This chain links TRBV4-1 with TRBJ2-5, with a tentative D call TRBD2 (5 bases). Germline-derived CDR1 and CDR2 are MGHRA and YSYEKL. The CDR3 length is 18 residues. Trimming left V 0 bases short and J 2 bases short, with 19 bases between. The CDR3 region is CASSQDESGSAKQETQYF. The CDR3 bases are TGCGCCAGCAGCCAAGATGAATCTGGTAGCGCGAAACAAGAGACCCAGTACTTC.

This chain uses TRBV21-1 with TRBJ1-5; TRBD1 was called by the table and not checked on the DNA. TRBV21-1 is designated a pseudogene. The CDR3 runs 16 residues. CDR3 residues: CASSNNRDRSNQPQHF. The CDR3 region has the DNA TGTGCCAGCAGCAACAACAGGGACCGTAGCAATCAGCCCCAGCATTTT.

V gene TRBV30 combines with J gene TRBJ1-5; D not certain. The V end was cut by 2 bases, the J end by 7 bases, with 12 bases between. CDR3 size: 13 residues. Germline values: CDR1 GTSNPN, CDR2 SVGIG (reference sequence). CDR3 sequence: CAWSPRCGQPQHF. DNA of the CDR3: TGTGCCTGGAGTCCCCGCTGCGGCCAGCCCCAGCATTTT.

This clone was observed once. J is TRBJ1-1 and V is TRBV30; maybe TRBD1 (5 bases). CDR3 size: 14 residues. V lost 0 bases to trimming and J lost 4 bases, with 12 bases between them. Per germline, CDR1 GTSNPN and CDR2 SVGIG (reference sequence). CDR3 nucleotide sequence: TGTGCCTGGAGTGTACGGGAGGGGACCACTGAAGCTTTCTTT. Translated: CAWSVREGTTEAFF.

The CDR3 loop reads CASSYRGSKAYNEQFF. The CDR3, as DNA: TGTGCCAGCAGTTATCGCGGGAGTAAGGCCTACAATGAGCAGTTCTTC. The chain links TRBV6-5 to TRBJ2-1, with 7 bases identical to TRBD2. The CDR3 covers 16 residues. V gave up 3 bases and J gave up 2 bases; unmatched junction bases: 7. Germline CDR1 MNHEY, CDR2 SVGAGI.

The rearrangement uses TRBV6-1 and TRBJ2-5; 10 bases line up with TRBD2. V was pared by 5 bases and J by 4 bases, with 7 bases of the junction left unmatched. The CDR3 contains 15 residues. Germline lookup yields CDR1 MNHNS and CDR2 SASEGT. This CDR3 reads CASSRAGGYGETQYF. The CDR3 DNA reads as TGTGCCAGCAGTCGAGCGGGGGGGTACGGAGAGACCCAGTACTTC.

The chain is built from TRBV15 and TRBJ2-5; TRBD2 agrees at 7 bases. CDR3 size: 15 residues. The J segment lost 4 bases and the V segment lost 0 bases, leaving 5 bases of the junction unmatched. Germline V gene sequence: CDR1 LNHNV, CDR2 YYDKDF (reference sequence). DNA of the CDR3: TGTGCCACCAGCAGAGATGGGGGGGTGGGAGAGACCCAGTACTTC. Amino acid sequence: CATSRDGGVGETQYF.

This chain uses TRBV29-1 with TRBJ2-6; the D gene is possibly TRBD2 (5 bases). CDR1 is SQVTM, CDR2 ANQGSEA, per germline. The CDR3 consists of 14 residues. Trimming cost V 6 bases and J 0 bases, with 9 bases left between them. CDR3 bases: TGCAGCGTCTTAACTAGCTCTGGGGCCAACGTCCTGACTTTC. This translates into CSVLTSSGANVLTF. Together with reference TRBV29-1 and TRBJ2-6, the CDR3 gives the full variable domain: SAVISQKPSRDICQRGTSLTIQCQVDSQVTMMFWYRQQPGQSLTLIATANQGSEATYESGFVIDKFPISRPNLTFSTLTVSNMSPEDSSIYLCSVLTSSGANVLTFGAGSRLTVL.

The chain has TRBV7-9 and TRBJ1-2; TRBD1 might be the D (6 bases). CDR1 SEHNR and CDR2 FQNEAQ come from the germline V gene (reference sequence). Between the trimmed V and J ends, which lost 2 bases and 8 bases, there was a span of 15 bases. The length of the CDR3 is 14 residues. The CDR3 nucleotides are TGTGCCAGCAGCTTACCGGGACAAGTCGAAGGCTACACCTTC. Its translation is CASSLPGQVEGYTF.

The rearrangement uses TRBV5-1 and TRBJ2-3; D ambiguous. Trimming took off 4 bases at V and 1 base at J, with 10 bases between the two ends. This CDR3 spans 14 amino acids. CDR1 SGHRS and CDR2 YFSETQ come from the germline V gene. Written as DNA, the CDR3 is TGCGCCAGCAGCCCGGTAGAGGGCACAGATACGCAGTATTTT. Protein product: CASSPVEGTDTQYF.

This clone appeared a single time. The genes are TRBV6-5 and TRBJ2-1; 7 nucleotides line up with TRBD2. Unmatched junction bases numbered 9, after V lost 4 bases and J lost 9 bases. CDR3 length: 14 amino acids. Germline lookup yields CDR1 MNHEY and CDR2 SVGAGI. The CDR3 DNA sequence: TGTGCCAGCAGTTCCCGGGGAGGGCGCGGTGAGCAGTTCTTC. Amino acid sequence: CASSSRGGRGEQFF.

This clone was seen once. CDR3 sequence reads: CASSLSGSDSYEQYF. CDR3 nucleotides: TGTGCCAGCAGTTTATCGGGGTCCGATTCCTACGAGCAGTACTTC. This rearrangement joins TRBV28 to TRBJ2-7; possible D gene TRBD2, 5 bases. The CDR3 is 15 residues long. Germline V gene sequence: CDR1 MDHEN, CDR2 SYDVKM. With 1 base removed from V and 1 base from J, the gap between germline ends came to 11 bases. Full variable domain (rest looked up from reference TRBV28 and TRBJ2-7): DVKVTQSSRYLVKRTGEKVFLECVQDMDHENMFWYRQDPGLGLRLIYFSYDVKMKEKGDIPEGYSVSREKKERFSLILESASTNQTSMYLCASSLSGSDSYEQYFGPGTRLTVT.